This TCR beta chain comes out of a study of blood T cell repertoires in COVID-19. Cohort 3 donors were reported recovered after two negative PCRs, clearance, or symptom resolution. Produced via immunoSEQ multiplex PCR; TCRdb's table is partial and in-frame only. The sample has 200,000 to 250,000 clones; around 84% are singletons. Sequencing was done on a sample of PBMCs or T cells enriched from blood (not recorded which). This clonotype was sampled from a woman between 45 and 65 years old who had recovered from COVID-19.

Here the CDR3 reads CASSSRQGTYEQYF. CDR3 nucleotide sequence: TGTGCCAGTAGTAGCCGCCAGGGCACCTACGAGCAGTACTTC. V is TRBV19 and J is TRBJ2-7; D might be TRBD1 (5 bases). V dropped 4 bases and J dropped 2 bases, with 12 bases sitting between them. The length of the CDR3 is 14 residues. CDR1 is LNHDA, CDR2 SQIVND, per germline (reference sequence).